This is a list of T cell receptor beta chains from one sample in a study of blood T cell repertoires in COVID-19. Some clones are missing from TCRdb's copy, which holds only in-frame ones; the method was immunoSEQ multiplex PCR. This table has around 170,000 clones, about 77% appearing once. Sequencing was done on a sample of peripheral blood. These receptor sequences come from a woman over 75 with acute or convalescent COVID-19. Both conserved end residues are part of each CDR3. D genes are given only for firm matches. Only some rows state a clone size, as once, few, many or a class for expanded clones.

V,length,D,J,size,DNA,CDR3
TRBV7-9,15,TRBD2,TRBJ2-7,NA,TGTGCCAGCAGCTTAGATGGGACTAGCGGGAATGTGCAGTACTTC,CASSLDGTSGNVQYF
TRBV5-1,15,TRBD2,TRBJ2-3,NA,TGCGCCAGCAGCTTGGCGGGACTAGCAACAGATACGCAGTATTTT,CASSLAGLATDTQYF
TRBV5-7,15,NA,TRBJ2-7,few,TGTGCCAGCAGCTTGGGGTGGCAGGAACTTTACGAGCAGTACTTC,CASSLGWQELYEQYF
TRBV7-8,12,NA,TRBJ1-1,once,TGTGCCAGCAGCCAAGTGAAAGGGGTTGCTTTCTTT,CASSQVKGVAFF
TRBV7-9,14,TRBD1,TRBJ1-5,NA,TGTGCCAGCAGCTCGATACAGGGGGATCAGCCCCAGCATTTT,CASSSIQGDQPQHF
TRBV7-9,15,NA,TRBJ2-2,NA,TGTGCCAGCAGCTCATGGACAGTGAACACCGGGGAGCTGTTTTTT,CASSSWTVNTGELFF
TRBV29-1,12,TRBD1,TRBJ2-5,NA,TGCAGCGTTGAGACAGGGTCGGGGACCCAGTACTTC,CSVETGSGTQYF
TRBV28,13,NA,TRBJ1-6,NA,TGTGCCAGCAGTTCCGGACTTAATTCACCCCTCCACTTT,CASSSGLNSPLHF
TRBV19,16,NA,TRBJ2-3,NA,TGTGCCAGTGGGGAACAACAGGGCATTGACACAGATACGCAGTATTTT,CASGEQQGIDTDTQYF
TRBV27,16,TRBD1,TRBJ2-2,few,TGTGCCAGCAGAGCTTCAGGGGGCGCGCACACCGGGGAGCTGTTTTTT,CASRASGGAHTGELFF
TRBV28,17,TRBD1,TRBJ2-7,NA,TGTGCCAGCAGTTCCTACTCGATAGGGACAGGGGGAGTCGAGCAGTACTTC,CASSSYSIGTGGVEQYF
TRBV6-2/TRBV6-3,17,NA,TRBJ2-3,NA,TGTGCCAGCAGTTTCCCCTTACCGGGATTCCTCACAGATACGCAGTATTTT,CASSFPLPGFLTDTQYF
TRBV19,15,TRBD2,TRBJ2-3,NA,TGTGCCAGTAGTCCGGGGGGTGATAGCACAGATACGCAGTATTTT,CASSPGGDSTDTQYF
TRBV5-1,15,NA,TRBJ1-1,NA,TGCGCCAGCAGCTTGTTGGCCGCTCTTATTTCTGAAGCTTTCTTT,CASSLLAALISEAFF
TRBV19,12,TRBD1,TRBJ1-5,NA,TGTGCCAGTAGGGACAGGGAACAGCCCCAGCATTTT,CASRDREQPQHF
TRBV11-2,15,TRBD1,TRBJ2-2,few,TGTGCCAGCAGCTTAGGGACAGGGGTTGGCGGGGAGCTGTTTTTT,CASSLGTGVGGELFF
TRBV4-1,16,TRBD1,TRBJ1-5,NA,TGCGCCAGCAGCCAAGCCCCGGCCAGGGGGCCACAGCCCCAGCATTTT,CASSQAPARGPQPQHF
TRBV5-1,15,NA,TRBJ1-1,NA,TGCGCCAGCAGCTTGAGTCGGGGAAAGAAAACTGAAGCTTTCTTT,CASSLSRGKKTEAFF
TRBV30,12,NA,TRBJ2-5,few,TGTGCCTGTCAGCTGGGTGGGCAGACCCAGTACTTC,CACQLGGQTQYF
TRBV3-1/TRBV3-2,15,TRBD2,TRBJ2-1,NA,TGTGCCAGCAGGCGAGCGGGAGGGTTAGCCTATGAGCAGTTCTTC,CASRRAGGLAYEQFF
TRBV5-4,16,TRBD2,TRBJ2-7,once,TGTGCCAGCAGCTTGGGACTAGCGGCCACCTCCTACGAGCAGTACTTC,CASSLGLAATSYEQYF
TRBV6-6,14,NA,TRBJ1-5,few,TGTGCCAGCAGCTTTGACAGCCGCAATCAGCCCCAGCATTTT,CASSFDSRNQPQHF
TRBV6-1,13,NA,TRBJ1-1,NA,TGTGCCAGCAGTGACAGGGGGAACACTGAAGCTTTCTTT,CASSDRGNTEAFF
TRBV2,14,TRBD2,TRBJ2-1,NA,TGTGCCAGCAGTGCTAGCGGAGGTTACAATGAGCAGTTCTTC,CASSASGGYNEQFF
TRBV5-1,14,NA,TRBJ2-1,NA,TGCGCCAGCAGCCGGGTGGTGTCCGGGAATGAGCAGTTCTTC,CASSRVVSGNEQFF
TRBV5-1,15,TRBD2,TRBJ2-7,once,TGCGCCAGCAGCGGAGGACTAGGGGTATGGTACGAGCAGTACTTC,CASSGGLGVWYEQYF
TRBV11-2,15,TRBD1,TRBJ2-7,once,TGTGCCAGCAGCTTACCGACAGGGGGCAATGGCGAGCAGTACTTC,CASSLPTGGNGEQYF
TRBV7-9,15,TRBD1,TRBJ1-2,NA,TGTGCCAGCAGCTCCCCGGACAGGGGGAGTAGGCGCTACACCTTC,CASSSPDRGSRRYTF
TRBV6-5,16,TRBD2,TRBJ2-2,few,TGTGCCAGCAGTTACGAGACTAGCGGGCGAACCGGGGAGCTGTTTTTT,CASSYETSGRTGELFF
TRBV27,14,NA,TRBJ2-1,once,TGTGCCAGCACCTTAAGGCGAGCGGACAATGAGCAGTTCTTC,CASTLRRADNEQFF
TRBV2,13,NA,TRBJ2-2,once,TGTGCCAGCAGCTTCCCCCACACCGGGGAGCTGTTTTTT,CASSFPHTGELFF
TRBV11-3,13,TRBD1,TRBJ1-1,NA,TGTGCCAGCAGCCCTGGGGACAGCCCTGAAGCTTTCTTT,CASSPGDSPEAFF
TRBV2,14,NA,TRBJ1-2,NA,TGTGCCGCCCGTCGTGAGGAGGCTCGGTATGGCTACACCTTC,CAARREEARYGYTF
TRBV28,16,TRBD2,TRBJ2-2,NA,TGTGCCAGCACCCCGGGGGGGCGGAGAGACACCGGGGAGCTGTTTTTT,CASTPGGRRDTGELFF
TRBV7-2,15,TRBD1,TRBJ1-2,NA,TGTGCCAGCAGCTCCCATCAGGGGGTCGCCTATGGCTACACCTTC,CASSSHQGVAYGYTF
TRBV2,13,NA,TRBJ2-7,NA,TGTGCCAGCACTTTGGGACTGTACTACGAGCAGTACTTC,CASTLGLYYEQYF
TRBV6-2/TRBV6-3,17,NA,TRBJ1-1,NA,TGTGCCAGCAGTTACTCCAACAGGGCAGCTAGGAACACTGAAGCTTTCTTT,CASSYSNRAARNTEAFF
TRBV7-2,13,NA,TRBJ1-1,NA,TGTGCCAGCGGGTCGGGACACTTTGGTGAAGCTTTCTTT,CASGSGHFGEAFF
TRBV4-1,15,NA,TRBJ2-7,NA,TGCGCCAGCAGCCAAGTGAGCGGAAAACAGAACGAGCAGTACTTC,CASSQVSGKQNEQYF
TRBV28,15,TRBD1,TRBJ2-1,NA,TGTGCCAGCAGTTTGGGGCAGGGGGTATACAATGAGCAGTTCTTC,CASSLGQGVYNEQFF
TRBV6-5,15,TRBD2,TRBJ2-5,once,TGTGCCAGCAGAAGACTAGCGGGAGTCCTGGAGACCCAGTACTTC,CASRRLAGVLETQYF
TRBV11-2,16,TRBD2,TRBJ2-2,NA,TGTGCCAGCAGCCCCAGCGGGAGTCTTGGCACCGGGGAGCTGTTTTTT,CASSPSGSLGTGELFF
TRBV19,12,NA,TRBJ1-5,NA,TGTGCCAGTAGTATGCGCCTTCAGCCCCAGCATTTT,CASSMRLQPQHF
TRBV11-3,13,NA,TRBJ1-5,NA,TGTGCCAGCAGCTTGAACAACAATCAGCCCCAGCATTTT,CASSLNNNQPQHF
TRBV12-3/TRBV12-4,13,TRBD2,TRBJ2-7,few,TGTGCCAGCAGTCGACTAGCGGGTTACGAGCAGTACTTC,CASSRLAGYEQYF
TRBV29-1,14,TRBD2,TRBJ2-1,NA,TGCAGCGTTGAACGGGGGGGATCGGCCGGTGAGCAGTTCTTC,CSVERGGSAGEQFF